Reported below is one T cell receptor (beta chain). Its matching antigen is unknown. The germline CDR1 and CDR2 sequences are SGHRS and YFSETQ. The CDR3 covers 15 residues. The ends were cut back, 0 bases at V and 3 bases at J, with 11 bases in the middle. Focal radiation plus CTLA-4 blockade with ipilimumab was given to patients with chemo-refractory metastatic non-small-cell lung cancer. The method was immunoSEQ multiplex PCR; TCRdb's version includes in-frame clones alone and lacks a portion of them. The table includes roughly 75,000 clones, about 84% detected once. The sample is drawn from a study of radiotherapy plus CTLA-4 blockade in lung cancer. Study context: Of the patients, roughly 20% showed objective responses and under 40% attained disease control.

General observations from the study: Radiotherapy was combined with ipilimumab, and tumor-derived TCR clones then expanded in blood. Reported findings show early blood T cell clone dynamics, with interferon-beta, best predicted response.

Material: peripheral blood, obtained from a patient treated with radiotherapy plus ipilimumab. The gene calls are TRBV5-1 and TRBJ2-3; no firm D call. The sequence was obtained from a human donor with non-small cell lung cancer who had stable disease on radiotherapy plus ipilimumab. The CDR3 nucleotides read TGCGCCAGCAGCTTGGCCCGGGCCTCGACAGATACGCAGTATTTT. Protein sequence: CASSLARASTDTQYF.